Listed below are T cell receptor beta chains from one sample, sequenced in a study of cytomegalovirus exposure and HLA in healthy donors. Method: immunoSEQ multiplex PCR; TCRdb's copy keeps in-frame clones and lacks some. Here the sample spans around 110,000 clones, 65% to 75% being singletons. Sequencing input: PBMCs. These receptor sequences come from a man under 40 in good health and CMV-seropositive. The CDR3 runs from the conserved cysteine through the conserved F or W. D genes are given only for firm matches. Expanded clones get a size class; other rows say once, few or many, or leave the size out.

NA	NA	TRBV7-9	TRBJ1-3	CASGSSEGAGNTIYF	TGTGCCAGCGGATCCAGTGAGGGGGCTGGAAACACCATATATTTT
TRBD1	NA	TRBV27	TRBJ1-5	CASSPDRFNQPQHF	TGTGCCAGCAGTCCGGACAGGTTCAATCAGCCCCAGCATTTT
TRBD1	NA	TRBV10-3	TRBJ2-7	CAIRPGQGSYEQYF	TGTGCCATCAGGCCGGGACAGGGCTCCTACGAGCAGTACTTC
TRBD1	NA	TRBV29-1	TRBJ1-1	CSWNRGTGTEAFF	TGCAGCTGGAACAGGGGTACGGGCACTGAAGCTTTCTTT
NA	NA	TRBV9	TRBJ2-2	CASSPRGGARAGELFF	TGTGCCAGCAGCCCCCGAGGGGGGGCGAGGGCCGGGGAGCTGTTTTTT
NA	NA	TRBV5-1	TRBJ1-1	CASSLGGGEGEAFF	TGCGCCAGCAGCTTGGGAGGGGGTGAAGGTGAAGCTTTCTTT
NA	NA	TRBV10-1	TRBJ2-7	CASSDGYEQYF	TGCGCCAGCAGTGACGGCTACGAGCAGTACTTC
TRBD1	NA	TRBV28	TRBJ1-1	CASRPPTTGGTEAFF	TGTGCCAGCAGACCCCCGACTACAGGGGGCACTGAAGCTTTCTTT
TRBD1	NA	TRBV4-2	TRBJ1-5	CASSQVLRQGEPFYSNQPQHF	TGTGCCAGCAGCCAAGTTTTGAGGCAGGGGGAACCCTTCTATAGCAATCAGCCCCAGCATTTT
NA	NA	TRBV12-5	TRBJ2-1	CASGLVAVRGYNEQFF	TGTGCTAGTGGTTTGGTAGCGGTCAGGGGCTACAATGAGCAGTTCTTC
TRBD1	NA	TRBV15	TRBJ1-4	CATSRVTGSLEKLFF	TGTGCCACCAGCAGAGTGACAGGGTCTCTTGAAAAACTGTTTTTT
NA	NA	TRBV5-4	TRBJ2-4	CASSFGGPKNIQYF	TGTGCCAGCAGCTTCGGAGGGCCCAAAAACATTCAGTACTTC
TRBD1	NA	TRBV28	TRBJ2-7	CASSRDREVSEQYF	TGTGCCAGCAGCCGGGACAGGGAAGTATCCGAGCAGTACTTC
NA	few	TRBV30	TRBJ2-7	CAWINPRAHEQYF	TGTGCCTGGATAAATCCCAGGGCCCACGAGCAGTACTTC
NA	NA	TRBV7-6	TRBJ1-3	CASSFGQAPVPGNTIYF	TGTGCCAGCAGCTTCGGCCAGGCCCCAGTCCCGGGAAACACCATATATTTT
NA	few	TRBV28	TRBJ1-2	CASSPRLDSDYTF	TGTGCCAGCAGTCCGCGATTGGACAGTGACTACACCTTC
NA	NA	TRBV5-1	TRBJ1-1	CASSLVRGNTEAFF	TGCGCCAGCAGCTTGGTTCGGGGGAACACTGAAGCTTTCTTT
TRBD1	NA	TRBV7-9	TRBJ2-6	CASSSPARQGTGANVLTF	TGTGCCAGCAGCTCACCCGCCCGACAGGGAACCGGGGCCAACGTCCTGACTTTC